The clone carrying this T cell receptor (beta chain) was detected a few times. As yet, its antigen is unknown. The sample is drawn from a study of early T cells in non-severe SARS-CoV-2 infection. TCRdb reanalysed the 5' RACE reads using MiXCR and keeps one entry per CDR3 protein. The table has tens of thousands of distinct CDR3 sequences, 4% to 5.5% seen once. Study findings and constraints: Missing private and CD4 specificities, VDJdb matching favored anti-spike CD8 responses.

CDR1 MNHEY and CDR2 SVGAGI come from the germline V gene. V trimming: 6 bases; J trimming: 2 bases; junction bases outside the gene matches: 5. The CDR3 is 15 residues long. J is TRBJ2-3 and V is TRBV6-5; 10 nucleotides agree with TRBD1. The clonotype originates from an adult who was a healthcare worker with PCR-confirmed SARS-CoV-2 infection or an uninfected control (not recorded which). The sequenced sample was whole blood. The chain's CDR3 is CASRRQGAITDTQYF. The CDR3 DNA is TGTGCCAGCAGAAGACAGGGGGCGATCACAGATACGCAGTATTTT.